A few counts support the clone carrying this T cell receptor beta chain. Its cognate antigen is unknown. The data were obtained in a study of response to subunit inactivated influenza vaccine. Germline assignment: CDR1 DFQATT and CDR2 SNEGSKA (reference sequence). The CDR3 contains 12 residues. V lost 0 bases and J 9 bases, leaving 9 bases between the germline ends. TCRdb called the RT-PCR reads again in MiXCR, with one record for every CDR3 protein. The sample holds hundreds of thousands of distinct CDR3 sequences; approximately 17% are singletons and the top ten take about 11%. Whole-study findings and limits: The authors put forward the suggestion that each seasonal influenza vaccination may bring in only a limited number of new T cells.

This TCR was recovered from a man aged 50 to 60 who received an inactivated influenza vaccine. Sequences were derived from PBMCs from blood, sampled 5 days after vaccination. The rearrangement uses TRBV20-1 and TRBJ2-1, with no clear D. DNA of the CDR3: TGCAGTGCTAGAGAAAGGACGCTTGAGCAGTTCTTC. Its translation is CSARERTLEQFF.